This T cell receptor (beta chain) was sequenced during a study of sequential checkpoint blockade in melanoma. Study-level background: Arm A got nivolumab then ipilimumab; arm B the reverse, 1:1.

Treatment specified: randomized to nivolumab then ipilimumab (arm A) or the reverse (arm B). No patient had prior DNA-damaging chemotherapy. From thawed PBMCs, live CD3+CD8+ cells negative for CD19 and CD56 were sorted. TCRdb keeps only in-frame clones here, not all; method: immunoSEQ multiplex PCR. The data contain 12,000 or so clones, 82% of them singletons. The material was CD8+ T cells sorted from blood (inferred from file names), obtained from a patient given nivolumab and ipilimumab in sequence. This receptor was taken from a human donor with melanoma.

As DNA, the CDR3 is TGTGCCAGCAGTTGGGGGACAGGCACTGAAGCTTTCTTT. The encoded protein is CASSWGTGTEAFF. The V call is TRBV27, the J call TRBJ1-1, with 8 bases identical to TRBD1. The germline V gene has CDR1 MNHEY and CDR2 SMNVEV (reference sequence). The CDR3 has 13 amino acids. V shed 4 bases and J 4 bases; nucleotides not matched to a gene: 2.